These 3 T cell receptor beta chains came from one sample sequenced in a study of T cells in Graves' hyperthyroidism and ophthalmopathy. Amplified regions were TCR beta CDR3 sequences from RNA transcripts. The HTBI set primed first-round TCR CDR3 RT-PCR. TCRdb called the multiplex PCR reads again in MiXCR, with one record for every CDR3 protein. The sample has a few hundred thousand distinct CDR3 sequences, about 20% seen once. Sequencing was carried out using blood. The receptors derive from a woman aged 45-60 years with Graves' hyperthyroidism.

This clonotype was detected only a few times. The V and J genes are TRBV13 and TRBJ2-7; the D is unclear. The V end was cut by 2 bases, the J end by 7 bases, with 9 bases between. Per germline, CDR1 PRHDT and CDR2 FYEKMQ (reference sequence). CDR3 length equals 12 residues. CDR3 coding DNA: TGTGCCAGCAGCTTACACCCCGGAGAGCAGTACGTC. Protein: CASSLHPGEQYV.

The chain employs TRBV27 and TRBJ2-3; D unresolved. Germline CDR1 and CDR2: MNHEY and SMNVEV (reference sequence). The CDR3 is made up of 14 amino acids. Trimming cost V 9 bases and J 3 bases, with 16 bases left between them. The chain's CDR3 is CASSRHFRTDTQYF. CDR3 DNA sequence: TGTGCCAGTAGCCGACATTTTAGAACAGATACGCAGTATTTT.

The V and J genes are TRBV19 and TRBJ2-1; TRBD2 matches 9 bases. The V segment lost 1 base and the J segment 2 bases; nucleotides outside the gene matches: 9. Germline lookup yields CDR1 LNHDA and CDR2 SQIVND (reference sequence). This CDR3 comprises 18 residues. The CDR3 sequence: CASSIVASGVLPYNEQFF. The DNA for the CDR3 is TGTGCCAGTAGTATAGTGGCTAGCGGGGTACTCCCCTACAATGAGCAGTTCTTC. Complete variable domain (other parts from reference TRBV19 and TRBJ2-1): DGGITQSPKYLFRKEGQNVTLSCEQNLNHDAMYWYRQDPGQGLRLIYYSQIVNDFQKGDIAEGYSVSREKKESFPLTVTSAQKNPTAFYLCASSIVASGVLPYNEQFFGPGTRLTVL.